This entry features one TCR beta chain sequence. Germline CDR1 MNHEY, CDR2 SMNVEV (reference sequence). This CDR3 contains 17 residues. V lost 5 bases, J lost 0 bases, and 8 bases stayed unmatched. In the original analysis: Reference gene primer amplification gave estimated nucleated cell counts. Profiling relied on immunoSEQ multiplex PCR, and the TCRdb table lists in-frame clones only, not all of them. The DNA was the basis for D and trimming; V, J and clone size are from that table. The table lists over 55,000 clones, 82% of them singletons. The data were taken from a study of blood T cell repertoires in COVID-19. Looking at the study overall: Sites in the United States, Italy and Spain provided acute and convalescent COVID-19 samples. In each case, the material was cDNA or gDNA derived from T cells, B-cell-depleted T cells, or PBMCs.

The chain joins TRBV27 to TRBJ1-5, with TRBD1 matching 9 bases. Sequencing input: peripheral blood. The clonotype comes from an elderly woman with acute or convalescent COVID-19. The chain's CDR3 is CASSTRQGGISNQPQHF. CDR3 in DNA: TGTGCCAGCAGTACAAGACAGGGGGGAATTAGCAATCAGCCCCAGCATTTT.